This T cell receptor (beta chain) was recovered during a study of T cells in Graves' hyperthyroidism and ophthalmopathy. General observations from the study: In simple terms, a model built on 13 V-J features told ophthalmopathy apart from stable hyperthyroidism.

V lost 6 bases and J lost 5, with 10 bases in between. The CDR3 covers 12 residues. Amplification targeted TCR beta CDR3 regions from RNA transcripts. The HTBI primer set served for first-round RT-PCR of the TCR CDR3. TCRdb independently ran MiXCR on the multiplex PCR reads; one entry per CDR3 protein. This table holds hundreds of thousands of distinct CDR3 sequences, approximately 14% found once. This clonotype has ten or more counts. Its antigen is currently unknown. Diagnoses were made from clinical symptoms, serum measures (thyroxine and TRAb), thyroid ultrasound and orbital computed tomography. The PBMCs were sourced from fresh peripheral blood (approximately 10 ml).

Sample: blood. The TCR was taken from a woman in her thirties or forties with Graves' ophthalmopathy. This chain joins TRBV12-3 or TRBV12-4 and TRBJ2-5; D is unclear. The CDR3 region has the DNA TGTGCCAGCAGCTGGGTGCCGGAGACCCAGTACTTC. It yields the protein CASSWVPETQYF.